The rows below give T cell receptor beta chains drawn from one sample of a study of blood T cell repertoires in COVID-19. Clones were read by immunoSEQ multiplex PCR, and TCRdb kept only the in-frame ones, dropping some. The table shows around 110,000 clones, with roughly 88% occurring only once. The specimen was peripheral blood. These receptors were obtained from a man in his forties with acute or convalescent COVID-19. Both conserved end residues are part of each CDR3. Fields, in order: clone size, J gene, D gene, V gene, CDR3 protein, CDR3 DNA. The D gene is left open where the match is weak. Clone size is not always given. Where it is, it says once, few, many or a class for expanded clones.

abundance: NA; j_gene: TRBJ2-3; d_gene: NA; v_gene: TRBV9; CDR3aa: CASSPSQGWNTQYF; CDR3nt: TGTGCCAGCAGCCCCTCTCAGGGTTGGAATACGCAGTATTTT
abundance: few; j_gene: TRBJ1-6; d_gene: NA; v_gene: TRBV30; CDR3aa: CAWSSIRGSSPLHF; CDR3nt: TGTGCCTGGAGTAGCATCAGGGGCAGTTCACCCCTCCACTTT
abundance: once; j_gene: TRBJ2-7; d_gene: NA; v_gene: TRBV7-2; CDR3aa: CASSPGGPAYEQYF; CDR3nt: TGTGCCAGCAGCCCCGGGGGGCCAGCCTACGAGCAGTACTTC
abundance: few; j_gene: TRBJ2-7; d_gene: TRBD2; v_gene: TRBV30; CDR3aa: CAWSVGLAGRYEQYF; CDR3nt: TGTGCCTGGAGTGTGGGACTAGCGGGAAGGTACGAGCAGTACTTC
abundance: NA; j_gene: TRBJ1-2; d_gene: TRBD1; v_gene: TRBV30; CDR3aa: CAWTGGGGYTF; CDR3nt: TGTGCCTGGACAGGGGGAGGTGGCTACACCTTC
abundance: NA; j_gene: TRBJ2-3; d_gene: TRBD2; v_gene: TRBV7-7; CDR3aa: CASSPEAGGPGTQYF; CDR3nt: TGTGCTAGCAGCCCCGAGGCGGGGGGGCCTGGTACGCAGTATTTT
abundance: NA; j_gene: TRBJ2-1; d_gene: TRBD1; v_gene: TRBV7-3; CDR3aa: CASSLERDRRNEQFF; CDR3nt: TGTGCCAGCAGCTTAGAAAGGGACAGACGAAATGAGCAGTTCTTC
abundance: NA; j_gene: TRBJ1-1; d_gene: TRBD1; v_gene: TRBV3-1/TRBV3-2; CDR3aa: CASSNRDRMNTEAFF; CDR3nt: TGTGCCAGCAGCAATCGGGACAGAATGAACACTGAAGCTTTCTTT
abundance: NA; j_gene: TRBJ2-7; d_gene: NA; v_gene: TRBV5-5; CDR3aa: CASSLDRGNYEQYF; CDR3nt: TGTGCCAGCAGCTTGGATCGGGGGAACTACGAGCAGTACTTC
abundance: NA; j_gene: TRBJ2-7; d_gene: TRBD1; v_gene: TRBV6-5; CDR3aa: CASSYRGPIDEQYF; CDR3nt: TGTGCCAGCAGTTATAGGGGGCCGATCGACGAGCAGTACTTC
abundance: NA; j_gene: TRBJ1-1; d_gene: NA; v_gene: TRBV14; CDR3aa: CASSQGYSGRTEAFF; CDR3nt: TGTGCCAGCAGCCAAGGTTATTCAGGGAGGACTGAAGCTTTCTTT
abundance: NA; j_gene: TRBJ1-3; d_gene: NA; v_gene: TRBV14; CDR3aa: CASSQQAPYSGNTIYF; CDR3nt: TGTGCCAGCAGCCAACAGGCACCGTACTCTGGAAACACCATATATTTT
abundance: NA; j_gene: TRBJ1-5; d_gene: TRBD1; v_gene: TRBV6-2/TRBV6-3; CDR3aa: CASSYVTGDYSNQPQHF; CDR3nt: TGTGCCAGCAGTTACGTGACAGGGGATTATAGCAATCAGCCCCAGCATTTT
abundance: NA; j_gene: TRBJ1-6; d_gene: NA; v_gene: TRBV9; CDR3aa: CASSVDSSTNSPLHF; CDR3nt: TGTGCCAGCAGCGTAGATAGCAGCACAAATTCACCCCTCCACTTT
abundance: once; j_gene: TRBJ2-2; d_gene: TRBD1; v_gene: TRBV25-1; CDR3aa: CASSRRGQAGELFF; CDR3nt: TGTGCCAGCAGTCGCAGGGGGCAGGCCGGGGAGCTGTTTTTT
abundance: once; j_gene: TRBJ1-6; d_gene: NA; v_gene: TRBV7-2; CDR3aa: CASSLQGGPLHF; CDR3nt: TGTGCCAGCAGCCTACAGGGTGGACCCCTCCACTTT
abundance: once; j_gene: TRBJ2-7; d_gene: TRBD2; v_gene: TRBV6-5; CDR3aa: CASSYLSGSGHEQYF; CDR3nt: TGTGCCAGCAGTTACCTGAGCGGGAGTGGCCACGAGCAGTACTTC
abundance: NA; j_gene: TRBJ2-7; d_gene: NA; v_gene: TRBV5-1; CDR3aa: CASSDIPQGNEQYF; CDR3nt: TGCGCCAGCAGCGATATACCACAGGGAAACGAGCAGTACTTC
abundance: NA; j_gene: TRBJ1-1; d_gene: NA; v_gene: TRBV6-5; CDR3aa: CASSYSRNTEAFF; CDR3nt: TGTGCCAGCAGTTATTCCAGAAACACTGAAGCTTTCTTT
abundance: NA; j_gene: TRBJ1-3; d_gene: NA; v_gene: TRBV3-1/TRBV3-2; CDR3aa: CASSGRGPGNTIYF; CDR3nt: TGTGCCAGCAGCGGTCGAGGTCCTGGAAACACCATATATTTT
abundance: once; j_gene: TRBJ1-5; d_gene: NA; v_gene: TRBV21-1; CDR3aa: CASSNRDRDSNQPQHF; CDR3nt: TGTGCCAGCAGCAACCGGGACAGAGATAGCAATCAGCCCCAGCATTTT
abundance: NA; j_gene: TRBJ1-1; d_gene: TRBD1; v_gene: TRBV30; CDR3aa: CAWSLQGASTEAFF; CDR3nt: TGTGCCTGGAGTCTACAGGGGGCGAGCACTGAAGCTTTCTTT
abundance: NA; j_gene: TRBJ1-5; d_gene: NA; v_gene: TRBV27; CDR3aa: CASQAGGHNQPQHF; CDR3nt: TGTGCCAGCCAGGCGGGAGGTCACAATCAGCCCCAGCATTTT
abundance: NA; j_gene: TRBJ2-3; d_gene: TRBD1; v_gene: TRBV7-7; CDR3aa: CASSPGTGAWDTQYF; CDR3nt: TGTGCTAGCAGCCCCGGGACAGGGGCCTGGGATACGCAGTATTTT
abundance: NA; j_gene: TRBJ2-6; d_gene: TRBD1; v_gene: TRBV25-1; CDR3aa: CASSERGQRANVLTF; CDR3nt: TGTGCCAGCAGTGAAAGGGGACAGCGGGCCAACGTCCTGACTTTC
abundance: once; j_gene: TRBJ2-2; d_gene: NA; v_gene: TRBV18; CDR3aa: CASSATAANTGELFF; CDR3nt: TGTGCCAGCTCGGCGACAGCTGCGAACACCGGGGAGCTGTTTTTT
abundance: few; j_gene: TRBJ2-7; d_gene: NA; v_gene: TRBV10-2; CDR3aa: CASRSIGQLLEQYF; CDR3nt: TGCGCCAGCAGAAGCATCGGACAACTCCTGGAGCAGTACTTC
abundance: NA; j_gene: TRBJ2-7; d_gene: TRBD1; v_gene: TRBV2; CDR3aa: CASHGTGNYEQYF; CDR3nt: TGTGCCAGCCACGGGACAGGTAACTACGAGCAGTACTTC
abundance: NA; j_gene: TRBJ2-3; d_gene: TRBD2; v_gene: TRBV7-8; CDR3aa: CASSFSRTNSGISTDTQYF; CDR3nt: TGTGCCAGCAGCTTTTCCCGAACGAATAGCGGGATAAGCACAGATACGCAGTATTTT
abundance: NA; j_gene: TRBJ1-5; d_gene: TRBD1; v_gene: TRBV6-2/TRBV6-3; CDR3aa: CASSRTGGSSNQPQHF; CDR3nt: TGTGCCAGCAGTCGGACAGGGGGCTCCAGCAATCAGCCCCAGCATTTT
abundance: NA; j_gene: TRBJ1-5; d_gene: TRBD1; v_gene: TRBV30; CDR3aa: CAWSPLGQGARQPQHF; CDR3nt: TGTGCCTGGAGTCCCTTGGGACAGGGGGCAAGGCAGCCCCAGCATTTT
abundance: NA; j_gene: TRBJ1-1; d_gene: NA; v_gene: TRBV10-3; CDR3aa: CAISSGRGTEAFF; CDR3nt: TGTGCCATCAGTTCTGGGAGGGGCACTGAAGCTTTCTTT
abundance: NA; j_gene: TRBJ1-2; d_gene: NA; v_gene: TRBV6-1; CDR3aa: CASSEAKRRNYGYTF; CDR3nt: TGTGCCAGCAGTGAAGCGAAACGGAGGAACTATGGCTACACCTTC
abundance: NA; j_gene: TRBJ1-5; d_gene: NA; v_gene: TRBV18; CDR3aa: CASSSSAGDQPQHF; CDR3nt: TGTGCCAGCTCATCAAGCGCCGGGGATCAGCCCCAGCATTTT
abundance: NA; j_gene: TRBJ2-2; d_gene: NA; v_gene: TRBV10-3; CDR3aa: CAIKHNTGELFF; CDR3nt: TGTGCCATCAAGCACAACACCGGGGAGCTGTTTTTT
abundance: once; j_gene: TRBJ2-3; d_gene: NA; v_gene: TRBV5-1; CDR3aa: CASSLAGVGDTQYF; CDR3nt: TGCGCCAGCAGCTTGGCGGGAGTGGGGGATACGCAGTATTTT
abundance: NA; j_gene: TRBJ2-2; d_gene: NA; v_gene: TRBV19; CDR3aa: CASSVSENTGELFF; CDR3nt: TGTGCCAGTAGTGTTAGCGAGAACACCGGGGAGCTGTTTTTT
abundance: NA; j_gene: TRBJ2-5; d_gene: NA; v_gene: TRBV4-3; CDR3aa: CASSIQAGAGETQYF; CDR3nt: TGCGCCAGCAGCATTCAGGCGGGGGCTGGGGAGACCCAGTACTTC
abundance: NA; j_gene: TRBJ1-2; d_gene: NA; v_gene: TRBV9; CDR3aa: CASSGGTWDNYGYTF; CDR3nt: TGTGCCAGCAGCGGCGGGACCTGGGATAACTATGGCTACACCTTC
abundance: NA; j_gene: TRBJ2-2; d_gene: TRBD1; v_gene: TRBV9; CDR3aa: CASSRGQGTGELFF; CDR3nt: TGTGCCAGCAGCCGCGGACAGGGGACCGGGGAGCTGTTTTTT
abundance: NA; j_gene: TRBJ2-2; d_gene: NA; v_gene: TRBV3-1/TRBV3-2; CDR3aa: CASSRTRDPNTGELFF; CDR3nt: TGTGCCAGCAGCCGTACTAGGGATCCAAACACCGGGGAGCTGTTTTTT
abundance: NA; j_gene: TRBJ1-1; d_gene: NA; v_gene: TRBV30; CDR3aa: CAWGGNEAFF; CDR3nt: TGTGCCTGGGGGGGGAATGAAGCTTTCTTT
abundance: few; j_gene: TRBJ2-3; d_gene: TRBD2; v_gene: TRBV7-8; CDR3aa: CASSSRLAELKTDTQYF; CDR3nt: TGTGCCAGCAGCTCGCGACTAGCGGAGCTAAAGACAGATACGCAGTATTTT
abundance: NA; j_gene: TRBJ2-2; d_gene: NA; v_gene: TRBV30; CDR3aa: CAWSILLETGELFF; CDR3nt: TGTGCCTGGAGTATCCTCCTGGAGACCGGGGAGCTGTTTTTT
abundance: NA; j_gene: TRBJ2-3; d_gene: NA; v_gene: TRBV10-1; CDR3aa: CASSPGFSTDTQYF; CDR3nt: TGCGCCAGCAGTCCCGGGTTTTCCACAGATACGCAGTATTTT